A single sample is the source of the 21 T cell receptor beta chains below, sequenced in a study of T cell repertoires in cytomegalovirus infection. From the reads, TCRdb called clonotypes with MiXCR, one entry per CDR3 protein. The sample records around 310,000 distinct CDR3 sequences, about 29% being singletons. Their specific antigens are unknown. Specimen: cultured PBMCs, collected from culture after CMV antigen stimulation. Source of these receptors: a human donor in good health (CMV status not recorded). Some clones in this sample may be carry-over from other donors' samples.

The gene calls are TRBV20-1 and TRBJ2-7; maybe TRBD1 (5 bases). V lost 3 bases to trimming and J lost 2 bases, with 11 bases between them. The CDR3 loop spans 13 amino acids. The germline V gene encodes CDR1 DFQATT and CDR2 SNEGSKA (reference sequence). The CDR3 coding sequence is TGCAGTGCTAGCCCCAGGGCGACCTACGAGCAGTACTTC. This gives the protein CSASPRATYEQYF.

V usage is TRBV7-2 and J usage is TRBJ2-5; D perhaps matches TRBD1 (6 bases). Between the trimmed V and J ends, which lost 7 bases and 1 base, there was a span of 16 bases. The CDR3 totals 15 residues. Looked up from germline, CDR1 is SGHTA and CDR2 is FQGNSA. CDR3 DNA sequence: TGTGCCAGCACTCAAACCGGGACAACCCAAGAGACCCAGTACTTC. Residues: CASTQTGTTQETQYF.

The chain combines TRBV24-1 with TRBJ2-3, with 8 bases matching TRBD1. CDR3 length equals 16 residues. V was clipped by 2 bases and J by 6 bases; unmatched bases: 9. Germline CDR1 and CDR2: KGHDR and SFDVKD. CDR3 nucleotides: TGTGCCACCAGTGATTCCGGACAGGGTGGCGGGGATACGCAGTATTTT. Amino acid sequence: CATSDSGQGGGDTQYF.

This chain uses TRBV7-9 with TRBJ2-1; no reliable D call. CDR1 and CDR2 (germline): SEHNR, FQNEAQ (reference sequence). Trimming removed 0 bases at V and 7 bases at J, with 13 bases between. The CDR3 sequence is 15 residues long. The DNA of the CDR3 is TGTGCCAGCAGCTTAGCATTGGGCTATTCGAATGAGCAGTTCTTC. Its protein is CASSLALGYSNEQFF.

This clonotype has more than one count but fewer than ten. The chain has TRBV7-2 and TRBJ2-1; 12 bases fit TRBD1. The CDR3 consists of 18 residues. Germline-derived CDR1 and CDR2 are SGHTA and FQGNSA. With V trimmed by 6 bases and J by 0 bases, 9 bases remained unmatched. As DNA, the CDR3 is TGTGCCAGCAGGGGAGGGACAGGGGGCTCCAGCTCCTACAATGAGCAGTTCTTC. Translation gives CASRGGTGGSSSYNEQFF.

This clonotype was found a few times. This chain connects TRBV4-1 to TRBJ2-4; D possibly uses TRBD1 or TRBD2 (5 bases each). Germline V gene data show CDR1 as MGHRA and CDR2 as YSYEKL. The CDR3 totals 11 residues. Trimming pared 8 bases from V and 6 bases from J, leaving 8 bases between. The CDR3 protein is CASGGSNIQYF. CDR3 coding DNA: TGCGCCAGCGGGGGTTCAAACATTCAGTACTTC.

This chain's CDR3 is CASSPTGGGRQPQHF. The CDR3 region has the DNA TGTGCCAGCAGTCCGACAGGGGGTGGGCGTCAGCCCCAGCATTTT. This chain uses TRBV12-3 or TRBV12-4 with TRBJ1-5; 9 nucleotides agree with TRBD1. This CDR3 comprises 15 residues. J gave up 6 bases and V 5 bases, and 8 bases lay outside the gene matches.

The DNA for the CDR3 is TGCAGCGCTTCAGAGAACACTGAAGCTTTCTTT. Protein product: CSASENTEAFF. This sequence joins TRBV29-1 and TRBJ1-1; D gene ambiguous. V dropped 7 bases and J dropped 1 base, with 7 bases sitting between them. The length of the CDR3 is 11 residues. The germline gives CDR1 SQVTM, CDR2 ANQGSEA. Looking up the rest from reference TRBV29-1 and TRBJ1-1 gives the full variable domain: SAVISQKPSRDICQRGTSLTIQCQVDSQVTMMFWYRQQPGQSLTLIATANQGSEATYESGFVIDKFPISRPNLTFSTLTVSNMSPEDSSIYLCSASENTEAFFGQGTRLTVV.

This rearrangement joins TRBV19 to TRBJ1-1, with D possibly TRBD1 on 6 matching bases. Germline V lookup: CDR1 LNHDA, CDR2 SQIVND (reference sequence). CDR3 length: 15 amino acids. Trimming took off 7 bases at V and 4 bases at J, with 19 bases between the two ends. The CDR3 loop reads CASTPGGGLGTEAFF. The CDR3 DNA reads TGTGCCAGTACCCCGGGCGGGGGGCTGGGCACTGAAGCTTTCTTT.

This chain joins TRBV7-2 and TRBJ2-1; D unresolved. V was clipped by 4 bases and J by 5 bases, with 12 bases between them. The CDR3 contains 14 residues. CDR1 and CDR2 from the germline V gene are SGHTA and FQGNSA. CDR3 DNA: TGTGCCAGCAGCTCGTTCCAGAGAGACAATGAGCAGTTCTTC. Translation: CASSSFQRDNEQFF.

J is TRBJ2-4 and V is TRBV6-6; no clear D gene. Looked up from germline, CDR1 is MNHNY and CDR2 is SVGAGI (reference sequence). This CDR3 is built from 17 residues. V was trimmed by 2 bases and J by 0 bases, leaving 14 bases between them. The CDR3 loop reads CASSYPTLDGAKNIQYF. CDR3 DNA sequence: TGTGCCAGCAGTTACCCTACCCTGGACGGAGCCAAAAACATTCAGTACTTC.

CDR3 sequence (DNA): TGTGCCAGCAGCCAGCGGGACAGGTTGACCAATCAGCCCCAGCATTTT. Translating it yields CASSQRDRLTNQPQHF. The chain uses TRBV4-2 and TRBJ1-5; 8 bases align to TRBD1. The CDR3 has 16 residues. The V and J ends lost 3 bases and 3 bases, in that order; junction bases with no gene match: 7. Per germline, CDR1 LGHNA and CDR2 YNFKEQ.

The chain recombines TRBV30 with TRBJ2-1; D is ambiguous. V gave up 2 bases and J gave up 7 bases, with 15 bases separating them. CDR3 size: 14 residues. Per germline, CDR1 GTSNPN and CDR2 SVGIG (reference sequence). CDR3 coding DNA: TGTGCCTGGAGTACTGGGCCCCCGTATAATGAGCAGTTCTTC. Translating gives CAWSTGPPYNEQFF.

V usage is TRBV28 and J usage is TRBJ2-3; unclear D gene. Germline V gives CDR1 MDHEN, CDR2 SYDVKM. Trimming cost V 10 bases and J 2 bases, with 19 bases left between them. The CDR3 totals 15 residues. This chain's CDR3 is CATAPSRSSTDTQYF. Written as DNA, the CDR3 is TGTGCCACCGCCCCGAGCAGGTCGTCCACAGATACGCAGTATTTT. The full variable domain, its missing parts supplied by reference TRBV28 and TRBJ2-3, is DVKVTQSSRYLVKRTGEKVFLECVQDMDHENMFWYRQDPGLGLRLIYFSYDVKMKEKGDIPEGYSVSREKKERFSLILESASTNQTSMYLCATAPSRSSTDTQYFGPGTRLTVL.

This clonotype was detected a few times. V usage is TRBV11-2 and J usage is TRBJ2-7; 9 bases are shared with TRBD2. In germline, CDR1 is SGHAT, CDR2 FQNNGV. The J segment lost 5 bases and the V segment lost 6 bases, leaving 11 bases of the junction unmatched. This CDR3 comprises 15 residues. In nucleotides, the CDR3 is TGTGCCAGCAGTCCGATAGCGGGGGTGACCCACGAGCAGTACTTC. Its protein product is CASSPIAGVTHEQYF.

This clonotype was counted many times. V and J are TRBV7-2 and TRBJ2-7; TRBD2 aligns across 16 bases. The germline V gene encodes CDR1 SGHTA and CDR2 FQGNSA. The V segment lost 4 bases and the J segment 4 bases; nucleotides outside the gene matches: 4. The CDR3 contains 16 residues. The CDR3 DNA reads as TGTGCCAGCAGCTCGGGACTAGCGGGAGGGAGGTACGAGCAGTACTTC. It encodes CASSSGLAGGRYEQYF. Using reference TRBV7-2 and TRBJ2-7 for the parts outside the CDR3, the full variable domain is GAGVSQSPSNKVTEKGKDVELRCDPISGHTALYWYRQSLGQGLEFLIYFQGNSAPDKSGLPSDRFSAERTGGSVSTLTIQRTQQEDSAVYLCASSSGLAGGRYEQYFGPGTRLTVT.

This clonotype occurred many times. Relative to the germline gene, one junction end is altered; a read error may explain this. The chain employs TRBV20-1 and TRBJ2-7; tentatively, D is TRBD2 (5 bases). There are 11 residues in the CDR3. Per germline, CDR1 DFQATT and CDR2 SNEGSKA (reference sequence). As DNA, the CDR3 is TGCAGTGTTAGAGGGCCCGTCGGGCAGTACTTC. Its protein product is CSVRGPVGQYF.

The chain links TRBV30 to TRBJ2-7; possible D gene TRBD2, 5 bases. CDR1 and CDR2 from the germline V gene are GTSNPN and SVGIG (reference sequence). Trimming took 0 bases from V and 3 from J, leaving 6 bases between them. This CDR3 has 12 residues. The CDR3 bases are TGTGCCTGGAGTGTCGGGGACTACGAGCAGTACTTC. This gives the protein CAWSVGDYEQYF. Full variable domain (rest looked up from reference TRBV30 and TRBJ2-7): SQTIHQWPATLVQPVGSPLSLECTVEGTSNPNLYWYRQAAGRGLQLLFYSVGIGQISSEVPQNLSASRPQDRQFILSSKKLLLSDSGFYLCAWSVGDYEQYFGPGTRLTVT.

This clonotype came up many times. The chain has TRBV7-3 and TRBJ2-1; D gene unclear. Between the trimmed V and J ends, which lost 8 bases and 7 bases, there was a span of 18 bases. Germline V CDR1 and CDR2: SGHTA, FQGTGA. CDR3 length: 14 amino acids. CDR3 protein: CASPSSAVWNEQFF. CDR3 coding DNA: TGTGCCAGCCCCTCGTCGGCAGTCTGGAATGAGCAGTTCTTC.

The chain is built from TRBV28 and TRBJ1-1, with a tentative D call TRBD1 (6 bases). Germline V gene sequence: CDR1 MDHEN, CDR2 SYDVKM. The CDR3 consists of 13 residues. V shed 10 bases and J shed 3 bases, with 15 bases lying between them. Written as DNA, the CDR3 is TGTGCCACCCGGGGGCTAACCTACACTGAAGCTTTCTTT. This translates into CATRGLTYTEAFF.

The chain uses TRBV7-8 and TRBJ1-2, with 11 bases aligning to TRBD1. Germline trimming cut 5 bases from V and 3 bases from J; bases unmatched to any gene: 5. The CDR3 extends over 15 amino acids. Germline CDR1 SGHVS, CDR2 FQNEAQ. As DNA, the CDR3 is TGTGCCAGCAGCATGGGACAGGGGGGCTACTATGGCTACACCTTC. This encodes CASSMGQGGYYGYTF.